This T cell receptor beta chain was identified during a study of OX40 agonist ivuxolimab in advanced cancers. Study in general: Administration of intravenous ivuxolimab to patients occurred every 2 weeks at 0.01 to 10 mg/kg. The mean age was approximately 60 years, ranging from about 20 to 79, with about 87% of participants male. A history of anti-PD-1, anti-PD-L1 or anti-CTLA-4 therapy was acceptable, and roughly 40% had some.

Trimming stripped 4 bases from V and 4 bases from J, with 19 bases between. CDR3 size: 16 residues. Germline V gives CDR1 SGHTA, CDR2 FQGNSA. Produced via immunoSEQ multiplex PCR; TCRdb's table is partial and in-frame only. The sample lists about 72,000 clones, about 86% seen once, with around 0.86% in the top ten. This receptor was identified in an adult with an advanced solid tumor such as melanoma, head and neck, liver or kidney cancer. The sample consisted of CD4+ or CD8+ T cells sorted from blood, taken in a trial of the OX40 agonist ivuxolimab. The chain links TRBV7-2 to TRBJ1-2; possible D gene TRBD1, 6 bases. CDR3 nucleotide sequence: TGTGCCAGCAGCTCCCCAGGGAGGGGGGGCACCTATGGCTACACCTTC. Amino acids: CASSSPGRGGTYGYTF.